The rows below give T cell receptor beta chains drawn from one sample of a study of control samples from healthy donors and cancer patients. The repertoire was sequenced with immunoSEQ multiplex PCR; TCRdb's copy has only in-frame clones and lacks some. The repertoire holds some 95,000 clones, with approximately 80% as singletons. The material sequenced was blood. Every receptor here comes from a woman between 25 and 40 years old in good health. CDR3s include the opening cysteine and the closing phenylalanine or tryptophan. The order of the fields is clone size, V gene, J gene, D gene, CDR3 DNA, CDR3 protein. D genes are given only for firm matches. The size of a clone is reported for some rows only, either as once, few or many, or as a class for expanded clones.

abundance: few
v_gene: TRBV5-1
j_gene: TRBJ2-3
d_gene: TRBD2
CDR3nt: TGCGCCAGCAGCGTGCAAGCGGGGGGGCTTGTAGATACGCAGTATTTT
CDR3aa: CASSVQAGGLVDTQYF

abundance: .
v_gene: TRBV11-2
j_gene: TRBJ2-2
d_gene: .
CDR3nt: TGTGCCAGCAGCCTGCCCCAGCCGCACACCGGGGAGCTGTTTTTT
CDR3aa: CASSLPQPHTGELFF

abundance: .
v_gene: TRBV5-4
j_gene: TRBJ2-5
d_gene: TRBD1
CDR3nt: TGTGCCAGCAGGGACGGACAGGGCCAAAAGACCCAGTACTTC
CDR3aa: CASRDGQGQKTQYF

abundance: .
v_gene: TRBV5-1
j_gene: TRBJ2-3
d_gene: .
CDR3nt: TGCGCCAGCAGCTTGAAATTTACAGATACGCAGTATTTT
CDR3aa: CASSLKFTDTQYF

abundance: .
v_gene: TRBV6-1
j_gene: TRBJ2-7
d_gene: TRBD1
CDR3nt: TGTGCCAGCAGTGAAGCGCAAGACAGGGCGGTCTACGAGCAGTACTTC
CDR3aa: CASSEAQDRAVYEQYF

abundance: .
v_gene: TRBV4-2
j_gene: TRBJ2-1
d_gene: TRBD2
CDR3nt: TGTGCCAGCAGCCAAGCGGGACTAGCGGGGGTTTCTGCCTACAATGAGCAGTTCTTC
CDR3aa: CASSQAGLAGVSAYNEQFF

abundance: .
v_gene: TRBV7-6
j_gene: TRBJ1-1
d_gene: TRBD1
CDR3nt: TGTGCCAGCAGCCCCCGGACAGGGACGGCTTTCTTT
CDR3aa: CASSPRTGTAFF

abundance: .
v_gene: TRBV19
j_gene: TRBJ1-4
d_gene: TRBD1
CDR3nt: TGTGCCAGTAGTAACCCCTGGGCAGGGGGGGAAAAACTGTTTTTT
CDR3aa: CASSNPWAGGEKLFF

abundance: .
v_gene: TRBV6-5
j_gene: TRBJ2-2
d_gene: .
CDR3nt: TGTGCCAGCAGTCCGCAGGGATTTAACACCGGGGAGCTGTTTTTT
CDR3aa: CASSPQGFNTGELFF

abundance: .
v_gene: TRBV5-1
j_gene: TRBJ1-1
d_gene: .
CDR3nt: TGCGCCAGCAGCCCAGTGGGCCCTCCGAGGACTGAAGCTTTCTTT
CDR3aa: CASSPVGPPRTEAFF

abundance: .
v_gene: TRBV5-1
j_gene: TRBJ1-6
d_gene: .
CDR3nt: TGCGCCAGCGGATTGTATGAGTTCGGTTCACCCCTCCACTTT
CDR3aa: CASGLYEFGSPLHF

abundance: .
v_gene: TRBV9
j_gene: TRBJ2-5
d_gene: TRBD1
CDR3nt: TGTGCCAGCAGCGTCGGACAGGGAATAAACCCTGCCCAGTACTTC
CDR3aa: CASSVGQGINPAQYF

abundance: .
v_gene: TRBV27
j_gene: TRBJ1-5
d_gene: TRBD1
CDR3nt: TGTGCCAGCAGTCCAGGGGGCTGGCAGCCCCAGCATTTT
CDR3aa: CASSPGGWQPQHF

abundance: .
v_gene: TRBV6-1
j_gene: TRBJ1-1
d_gene: TRBD1
CDR3nt: TGTGCCAGCAGTGACCGTACCAACAGGGGAACTGAAGCTTTCTTT
CDR3aa: CASSDRTNRGTEAFF

abundance: .
v_gene: TRBV7-2
j_gene: TRBJ1-2
d_gene: TRBD1
CDR3nt: TGTGCCAGCAGCTTCCGGGACAGGGGCGTCGGCTACACCTTC
CDR3aa: CASSFRDRGVGYTF

abundance: .
v_gene: TRBV7-8
j_gene: TRBJ2-3
d_gene: .
CDR3nt: TGTGCCAGCAGCTTATCCCCCAGGGCAAGCACAGATACGCAGTATTTT
CDR3aa: CASSLSPRASTDTQYF

abundance: once
v_gene: TRBV18
j_gene: TRBJ2-6
d_gene: .
CDR3nt: TGTGCCAGCTCACCATCGACTGCGGGTACAGGGTTTGGCTCTGGGGCCAACGTCCTGACTTTC
CDR3aa: CASSPSTAGTGFGSGANVLTF

abundance: .
v_gene: TRBV6-6
j_gene: TRBJ1-2
d_gene: .
CDR3nt: TGTGCCAGCAGTTACGGGGGGGAATATGGCTACACCTTC
CDR3aa: CASSYGGEYGYTF

abundance: .
v_gene: TRBV29-1
j_gene: TRBJ2-7
d_gene: TRBD1
CDR3nt: TGCAGCGTTGAAGTGACAGGGAACTCCTACGAGCAGTACTTC
CDR3aa: CSVEVTGNSYEQYF

abundance: few
v_gene: TRBV3-1/TRBV3-2
j_gene: TRBJ1-1
d_gene: .
CDR3nt: TGTGCCAGCAGCCAAGGCAGGAACACTGAAGCTTTCTTT
CDR3aa: CASSQGRNTEAFF

abundance: .
v_gene: TRBV6-5
j_gene: TRBJ2-1
d_gene: TRBD1
CDR3nt: TGTGCCAGTAGTTTCGGGACAGGGGGTTACAATGAGCAGTTCTTC
CDR3aa: CASSFGTGGYNEQFF

abundance: .
v_gene: TRBV7-9
j_gene: TRBJ2-4
d_gene: .
CDR3nt: TGTGCCAGCAGCTTTGACTCGCTAGCCAAAAACATTCAGTACTTC
CDR3aa: CASSFDSLAKNIQYF

abundance: .
v_gene: TRBV12-3/TRBV12-4
j_gene: TRBJ2-7
d_gene: .
CDR3nt: TGTGCCAGCAGAGCAGACCAGTACGAGCAGTACTTC
CDR3aa: CASRADQYEQYF

abundance: few
v_gene: TRBV15
j_gene: TRBJ2-7
d_gene: .
CDR3nt: TGTGCCACCAGCAGGGGATTAGCAAACTATCACAACTACGAGCAGTACTTC
CDR3aa: CATSRGLANYHNYEQYF

abundance: few
v_gene: TRBV30
j_gene: TRBJ1-6
d_gene: .
CDR3nt: TGTGCCTGGAGTGGTGCCTATAATTCACCCCTCCACTTT
CDR3aa: CAWSGAYNSPLHF

abundance: few
v_gene: TRBV27
j_gene: TRBJ1-1
d_gene: .
CDR3nt: TGTGCCAGCAGTTCCGCGGGCCTGAACACTGAAGCTTTCTTT
CDR3aa: CASSSAGLNTEAFF

abundance: .
v_gene: TRBV19
j_gene: TRBJ1-5
d_gene: .
CDR3nt: TGTGCCAGTAGACAGGGTGGTAGCAATCAGCCCCAGCATTTT
CDR3aa: CASRQGGSNQPQHF

abundance: .
v_gene: TRBV5-1
j_gene: TRBJ1-1
d_gene: .
CDR3nt: TGCGCCAGCAGACCCCCAGGGCGAGACACTGAAGCTTTCTTT
CDR3aa: CASRPPGRDTEAFF

abundance: .
v_gene: TRBV29-1
j_gene: TRBJ2-7
d_gene: TRBD1
CDR3nt: TGCAGCGTTGCCCCATTTACAGGGGACGCAGGGTACGAGCAGTACTTC
CDR3aa: CSVAPFTGDAGYEQYF

abundance: .
v_gene: TRBV2
j_gene: TRBJ1-4
d_gene: .
CDR3nt: TGTGCCAGCAGTCCCTTCCGGGACCTATTTTTT
CDR3aa: CASSPFRDLFF

abundance: once
v_gene: TRBV5-5
j_gene: TRBJ1-5
d_gene: TRBD1
CDR3nt: TGTGCCAGCAGCCCCGGGACAGGGAGCAATCAGCCCCAGCATTTT
CDR3aa: CASSPGTGSNQPQHF

abundance: .
v_gene: TRBV2
j_gene: TRBJ1-5
d_gene: .
CDR3nt: TGTGCCAGCAGTGAACGGTCAGGGGTAAGTCAGCCCCAGCATTTT
CDR3aa: CASSERSGVSQPQHF

abundance: .
v_gene: TRBV9
j_gene: TRBJ1-4
d_gene: TRBD1
CDR3nt: TGTGCCAGCAGCGCGACAGGGACGGCTAATGAAAAACTGTTTTTT
CDR3aa: CASSATGTANEKLFF

abundance: .
v_gene: TRBV29-1
j_gene: TRBJ2-1
d_gene: TRBD2
CDR3nt: TGCAGCGTTCTGGCGGGGGAGACCTACAATGAGCAGTTCTTC
CDR3aa: CSVLAGETYNEQFF

abundance: .
v_gene: TRBV9
j_gene: TRBJ1-4
d_gene: .
CDR3nt: TGTGCCAGCAGCGGGACAGCCGAAAAACTGTTTTTT
CDR3aa: CASSGTAEKLFF

abundance: .
v_gene: TRBV18
j_gene: TRBJ2-1
d_gene: TRBD2
CDR3nt: TGTGCCAGCTCACCAGACCATCCGATAGCGGGGGCCCCCAATGAGCAGTTCTTC
CDR3aa: CASSPDHPIAGAPNEQFF

abundance: few
v_gene: TRBV6-5
j_gene: TRBJ1-2
d_gene: .
CDR3nt: TGTGCCAGCAGTAAACAGGACTATGGCTACACCTTC
CDR3aa: CASSKQDYGYTF

abundance: .
v_gene: TRBV9
j_gene: TRBJ2-4
d_gene: .
CDR3nt: TGTGCCAGCAGCGTGGAGGCCAAAAACATTCAGTACTTC
CDR3aa: CASSVEAKNIQYF

abundance: .
v_gene: TRBV27
j_gene: TRBJ2-6
d_gene: .
CDR3nt: TGTGCCAGCAGCCCCGCTGGGGCCAACGTCCTGACTTTC
CDR3aa: CASSPAGANVLTF

abundance: once
v_gene: TRBV29-1
j_gene: TRBJ2-2
d_gene: .
CDR3nt: TGCAGCGTTGAATATAAAAGGGGGGAGCTGTTTTTT
CDR3aa: CSVEYKRGELFF

abundance: .
v_gene: TRBV2
j_gene: TRBJ1-1
d_gene: .
CDR3nt: TGTGCCAGCCTTTGGGTCCCGAGGGCTTTCTTT
CDR3aa: CASLWVPRAFF

abundance: .
v_gene: TRBV20-1
j_gene: TRBJ1-2
d_gene: .
CDR3nt: TGCAGTGCTCGCACCTTTCATGGCTACACCTTC
CDR3aa: CSARTFHGYTF

abundance: .
v_gene: TRBV7-9
j_gene: TRBJ1-5
d_gene: TRBD1
CDR3nt: TGTGCCAGCAGCTCTGAACAGGGGAGAGGCCAGCCCCAGCATTTT
CDR3aa: CASSSEQGRGQPQHF